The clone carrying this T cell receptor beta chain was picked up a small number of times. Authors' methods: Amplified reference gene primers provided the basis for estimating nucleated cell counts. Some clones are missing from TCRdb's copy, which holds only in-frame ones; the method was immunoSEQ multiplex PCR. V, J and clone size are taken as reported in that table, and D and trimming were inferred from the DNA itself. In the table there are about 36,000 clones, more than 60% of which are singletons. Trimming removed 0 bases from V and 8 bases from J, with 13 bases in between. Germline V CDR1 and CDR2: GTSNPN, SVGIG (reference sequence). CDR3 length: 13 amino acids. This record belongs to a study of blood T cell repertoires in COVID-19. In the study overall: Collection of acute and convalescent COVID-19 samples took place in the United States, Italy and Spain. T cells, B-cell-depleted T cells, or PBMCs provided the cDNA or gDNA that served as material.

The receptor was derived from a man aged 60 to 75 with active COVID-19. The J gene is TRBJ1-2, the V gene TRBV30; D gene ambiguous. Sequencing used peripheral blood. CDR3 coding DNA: TGTGCCTGGAGTGTAGTCCGGAGTCGGGGCTACACCTTC. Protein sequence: CAWSVVRSRGYTF.